A single sample is the source of the 4 T cell receptor beta chains below, sequenced in a study of T cells in localized non-small cell lung cancer. The assay was immunoSEQ multiplex PCR, and TCRdb's table has in-frame clones only and misses some. The sample contains tens of thousands of clones, just over 90% of which appear only once. The sample here was peripheral blood, taken before any cancer treatment. The receptors stem from a female donor at least 60 years old with stage I lung adenocarcinoma.

This sequence joins TRBV28 and TRBJ1-5; D remains ambiguous. The CDR3 covers 14 residues. Trimming cost V 7 bases and J 1 base, with 11 bases left between them. The germline V gene encodes CDR1 MDHEN and CDR2 SYDVKM. CDR3 in amino acids: CASIGGGSNQPQHF. DNA of the CDR3: TGTGCCAGCATAGGTGGTGGAAGCAATCAGCCCCAGCATTTT. Full variable domain (missing parts from reference TRBV28 and TRBJ1-5): DVKVTQSSRYLVKRTGEKVFLECVQDMDHENMFWYRQDPGLGLRLIYFSYDVKMKEKGDIPEGYSVSREKKERFSLILESASTNQTSMYLCASIGGGSNQPQHFGDGTRLSIL.

The V gene is TRBV29-1, the J gene TRBJ1-5; 7 bases align to TRBD1. Trimming took 7 bases from V and 9 from J; bases not matched to a gene: 9. This CDR3 spans 12 amino acids. Looked up from germline, CDR1 is SQVTM and CDR2 is ANQGSEA. CDR3 DNA: TGCAGCGCCCAGACAGGGCCTGGGCCCCAGCATTTT. Its translation is CSAQTGPGPQHF.

V gene TRBV5-5 combines with J gene TRBJ2-7; D call uncertain. The CDR3 has 13 amino acids. The germline V gene has CDR1 SGHKS and CDR2 YYEKEE (reference sequence). Between the trimmed V and J ends, which lost 1 base and 1 base, there was a span of 6 bases. CDR3 protein: CASSLLASYEQYF. CDR3 nucleotides: TGTGCCAGCAGCTTGTTGGCTTCCTACGAGCAGTACTTC.

V gene TRBV19 combines with J gene TRBJ2-2; D is uncertain. CDR1 and CDR2 (germline): LNHDA, SQIVND (reference sequence). The CDR3 spans 14 residues. V was shortened by 2 bases and J by 4 bases, with 8 bases between the two germline ends. CDR3: CASSILIRTGELFF. The CDR3 nucleotides are TGTGCCAGTAGTATACTCATCCGCACCGGGGAGCTGTTTTTT.